This is a list of T cell receptor beta chains from one sample in a study. TCRdb re-analysed the 5' RACE reads in MiXCR, keeping a single row per CDR3 protein. The table has approximately 50,000 distinct CDR3 sequences, about 20% seen once. The sample consisted of tumor-infiltrating Tregs sorted from the breast tumor. Every receptor here comes from a female donor with breast cancer. CDR3s include the opening cysteine and the closing phenylalanine or tryptophan. A D gene is named only where the DNA matches it firmly. Clone sizes are given selectively: once, few, many, or a class where the clone is expanded.

TRBV5-1	TRBJ2-3	.	many	CASSLQGPGTDTQYF	TGCGCCAGCAGCCTCCAGGGGCCGGGGACAGATACGCAGTATTTT
TRBV10-3	TRBJ2-7	TRBD1	many	CAISARDRTTSYEQYF	TGTGCCATCAGTGCTCGGGACAGAACCACCTCCTACGAGCAGTACTTC
TRBV20-1	TRBJ2-1	.	.	CSARTRPNEQFF	TGCAGTGCTCGGACTCGCCCCAATGAGCAGTTCTTC
TRBV5-1	TRBJ2-1	TRBD2	many	CASSTAGTTYNEQFF	TGCGCCAGCAGCACGGCAGGGACTACCTACAATGAGCAGTTCTTC
TRBV5-1	TRBJ2-1	TRBD2	.	CASSFGGSGDYEQFF	TGCGCCAGCAGCTTCGGCGGGAGCGGTGACTATGAGCAGTTCTTC
TRBV28	TRBJ2-7	TRBD1	.	CASSDRGNEQYF	TGTGCCAGCAGCGACAGGGGCAACGAGCAGTACTTC
TRBV20-1	TRBJ2-5	TRBD1	few	CSARGTRQGETQYF	TGCAGTGCTAGAGGGACGAGACAGGGAGAGACCCAGTACTTC
TRBV29-1	TRBJ1-2	TRBD1	.	CSANRDSSYGYTF	TGCAGCGCCAACCGGGACAGCTCCTATGGCTACACCTTC
TRBV27	TRBJ2-7	.	many	CASSSGPADQQYF	TGTGCCAGCAGTTCCGGACCCGCGGACCAGCAGTACTTC
TRBV12-3/TRBV12-4	TRBJ1-3	.	.	CAVGNRRSGNTIYF	TGTGCCGTTGGTAACAGGCGATCTGGAAACACCATATATTTT
TRBV20-1	TRBJ1-5	.	many	CSAREKTSGTQTNQPQHF	TGCAGTGCTAGAGAAAAAACTTCCGGGACACAAACAAATCAGCCCCAGCATTTT
TRBV4-3	TRBJ1-2	.	few	CASSPTGTRGYGYTF	TGCGCCAGCAGCCCCACTGGGACAAGAGGCTATGGCTACACCTTC
TRBV20-1	TRBJ2-5	.	few	CSVELKPHVTQYF	TGCAGTGTTGAGTTAAAGCCCCATGTGACCCAGTACTTC
TRBV6-2/TRBV6-3	TRBJ2-7	TRBD1	.	CASRPRTGRPYEQYF	TGTGCCAGCAGGCCACGGACAGGACGCCCCTACGAGCAGTACTTC
TRBV29-1	TRBJ2-7	TRBD1	.	CSVGGQGYEQYF	TGCAGCGTTGGGGGACAGGGATACGAGCAGTACTTC
TRBV12-3/TRBV12-4	TRBJ2-1	.	medium-sized	CASRSRVSYNEQFF	TGTGCCAGCAGGAGCAGGGTCTCCTACAATGAGCAGTTCTTC
TRBV5-1	TRBJ2-1	TRBD1	few	CASSINLPGGGDEQFF	TGCGCCAGCAGCATCAACCTACCAGGGGGTGGGGATGAGCAGTTCTTC
TRBV6-1	TRBJ1-5	.	.	CASTVGNQPQHF	TGTGCCAGCACCGTGGGGAACCAGCCCCAGCATTTT
TRBV7-2	TRBJ2-1	.	few	CASSLGRVNEQFF	TGTGCCAGCAGCCTCGGACGAGTCAATGAGCAGTTCTTC
TRBV7-2	TRBJ2-2	.	few	CASSSTGNTGELFF	TGTGCCAGCAGCTCGACAGGGAACACCGGGGAGCTGTTTTTT
TRBV6-5	TRBJ1-3	.	few	CASSYSTDKRNTIYF	TGTGCCAGCAGTTACTCCACGGACAAGAGAAACACCATATATTTT
TRBV5-1	TRBJ2-5	.	.	CASSLPQETQYF	TGCGCCAGCAGCTTGCCCCAAGAGACCCAGTACTTC
TRBV15	TRBJ2-5	.	.	CATSKQRVPQETQYF	TGTGCCACCAGCAAGCAGAGGGTCCCGCAAGAGACCCAGTACTTC
TRBV27	TRBJ1-1	.	many	CASSLRQNTEAFF	TGTGCCAGCAGTTTAAGGCAGAACACTGAAGCTTTCTTT
TRBV6-1	TRBJ2-7	.	.	CASQRDRNSYEQYF	TGTGCCAGCCAGCGGGACAGAAACTCCTACGAGCAGTACTTC
TRBV11-2	TRBJ2-7	.	few	CASSLGRVYEQYF	TGTGCCAGCAGCTTGGGCAGGGTCTACGAGCAGTACTTC
TRBV7-2	TRBJ1-2	.	many	CASSLHGANYGYTF	TGTGCCAGCAGCTTACACGGAGCTAACTATGGCTACACCTTC
TRBV7-9	TRBJ2-3	TRBD2	few	CASSELATSTDTQYF	TGTGCCAGCAGCGAACTAGCGACTAGCACAGATACGCAGTATTTT
TRBV28	TRBJ2-7	.	few	CASSQLAGRQGEQYF	TGTGCCAGCTCTCAGTTGGCAGGCCGGCAAGGCGAGCAGTACTTC
TRBV18	TRBJ2-7	TRBD2	.	CASSLRLAGLYEQYF	TGTGCCAGCTCTCTCCGACTAGCGGGATTATACGAGCAGTACTTC
TRBV12-3/TRBV12-4	TRBJ2-7	.	few	CASNYGGFSYEQYF	TGTGCCAGCAACTATGGGGGGTTCTCCTACGAGCAGTACTTC
TRBV20-1	TRBJ2-3	TRBD2	.	CSASRGELGDTQYF	TGCAGTGCTAGTCGGGGGGAGTTGGGAGATACGCAGTATTTT
TRBV20-1	TRBJ1-1	.	.	CSATLLGAVGTEAFF	TGCAGTGCTACCTTACTGGGGGCTGTGGGCACTGAAGCTTTCTTT
TRBV21-1	TRBJ2-1	.	few	CASSKEGGRSGKIYYNEQFF	TGTGCCAGCAGCAAAGAAGGTGGTAGGTCGGGGAAGATCTATTACAATGAGCAGTTCTTC
TRBV7-2	TRBJ2-3	.	few	CASSYTSTGTQYF	TGTGCCAGCAGCTACACTAGCACAGGTACGCAGTATTTT
TRBV7-3	TRBJ1-1	.	few	CASSYDSLNTEAFF	TGTGCCAGCAGCTATGACAGCTTGAACACTGAAGCTTTCTTT
TRBV5-1	TRBJ1-1	TRBD1	.	CASSFRTGGLNGNSEAFF	TGCGCCAGCAGCTTCCGGACAGGGGGCCTGAATGGGAACTCTGAAGCTTTCTTT
TRBV21-1	TRBJ1-5	.	few	CASSNCTGGINQPQHF	TGTGCCAGCAGCAATTGTACAGGAGGAATCAATCAGCCCCAGCATTTT
TRBV28	TRBJ1-2	.	many	CASREAGTHGYTF	TGTGCCAGCAGAGAAGCAGGGACCCATGGCTACACCTTC
TRBV4-2	TRBJ1-5	TRBD1	many	CASSQDASGTGGGNQPQHF	TGTGCCAGCAGCCAAGACGCTTCCGGGACAGGGGGCGGCAATCAGCCCCAGCATTTT
TRBV20-1	TRBJ2-5	.	few	CSAKSPWGLETQYF	TGCAGTGCTAAATCGCCGTGGGGATTAGAGACCCAGTACTTC
TRBV10-3	TRBJ2-7	TRBD1	few	CAITSGTGTYEQYF	TGTGCCATCACCTCCGGGACAGGGACTTACGAGCAGTACTTC
TRBV20-1	TRBJ2-1	TRBD2	many	CSAREGLRIQFF	TGCAGTGCTAGGGAGGGACTAAGGATTCAGTTCTTC
TRBV12-5	TRBJ1-2	.	few	CASGLGGREYGYTF	TGTGCTAGTGGTTTGGGGGGACGGGAATATGGCTACACCTTC
TRBV7-2	TRBJ2-7	TRBD1	few	CASSFTGQSYEQYF	TGTGCCAGCAGCTTCACGGGACAGTCCTACGAGCAGTACTTC
TRBV10-2	TRBJ2-3	TRBD2	many	CASSAGGRGDTQYF	TGCGCCAGCAGTGCGGGCGGGAGAGGAGATACGCAGTATTTT
TRBV20-1	TRBJ1-5	.	few	CSARVAGGDLSNQPQHF	TGCAGTGCTAGAGTGGCTGGAGGGGACCTTAGCAATCAGCCCCAGCATTTT
TRBV15	TRBJ2-3	TRBD2	many	CATNQRLAASTDTQYF	TGTGCCACCAACCAAAGACTAGCGGCGAGCACAGATACGCAGTATTTT
TRBV6-2/TRBV6-3	TRBJ2-6	.	.	CASRPNVAGANVLTF	TGTGCCAGCAGACCAAACGTGGCTGGGGCCAACGTCCTGACTTTC
TRBV20-1	TRBJ2-3	.	.	CSARVLGTRGDDTQYF	TGCAGTGCTAGAGTTTTAGGGACTCGCGGGGATGATACGCAGTATTTT
TRBV6-2/TRBV6-3	TRBJ2-1	TRBD2	.	CASSSGTSGGDYNEQFF	TGTGCCAGCAGTTCTGGGACTAGCGGGGGGGATTACAATGAGCAGTTCTTC
TRBV5-1	TRBJ2-3	.	.	CASRGEITDTQYF	TGCGCCAGCAGAGGGGAGATCACAGATACGCAGTATTTT
TRBV20-1	TRBJ2-3	TRBD2	few	CSARGAGARVYF	TGCAGTGCTAGAGGAGCGGGGGCCCGGGTGTATTTT
TRBV12-3/TRBV12-4	TRBJ1-5	TRBD1	.	CASSLDRGVNQPQHF	TGTGCCAGCAGCCTCGACAGGGGGGTCAATCAGCCCCAGCATTTT
TRBV6-1	TRBJ1-5	.	.	CASSEARYQPQHF	TGTGCCAGCAGTGAAGCAAGGTATCAGCCCCAGCATTTT
TRBV4-3	TRBJ1-2	TRBD1	.	CASSPTGTGGYGYTF	TGCGCCAGCAGCCCCACTGGGACAGGAGGCTATGGCTACACCTTC